A selection of T cell receptor beta chains follows, all from one sample in a study of blood T cell repertoires in COVID-19. Assay used: immunoSEQ multiplex PCR; TCRdb lists only in-frame clones, some missing. The table shows under 450,000 clones, with approximately 77% occurring only once. Sequences were obtained from peripheral blood. These receptors all stem from a human donor with acute or convalescent COVID-19. The donor label of this sample is uncertain. CDR3s include the opening cysteine and the closing phenylalanine or tryptophan. Each record gives: V gene, J gene, clone size, D gene, CDR3 DNA, CDR3 protein. The D gene is left open where the match is weak. Part of the rows lack a size; the others show once, few, many or a class for expanded clones.

v_call: TRBV29-1; j_call: TRBJ1-1; clone_size: few; d_call: -; cdr3_nt: TGCAGCGTAGACTTTGGCTTCACTGAAGCTTTCTTT; cdr3_aa: CSVDFGFTEAFF
v_call: TRBV12-3/TRBV12-4; j_call: TRBJ1-2; clone_size: -; d_call: -; cdr3_nt: TGTGCCAGCAGTTTTCAGGGAGGGGATGGCTACACCTTC; cdr3_aa: CASSFQGGDGYTF
v_call: TRBV11-2; j_call: TRBJ2-7; clone_size: -; d_call: TRBD2; cdr3_nt: TGTGCCAGCAGCTTAGAGTTAGCGGGAAACTACGAGCAGTACTTC; cdr3_aa: CASSLELAGNYEQYF
v_call: TRBV5-1; j_call: TRBJ2-3; clone_size: -; d_call: TRBD2; cdr3_nt: TGCGCCAGCAGCTTAGTAGCGGGGGGCACAGATACGCAGTATTTT; cdr3_aa: CASSLVAGGTDTQYF
v_call: TRBV9; j_call: TRBJ1-4; clone_size: -; d_call: -; cdr3_nt: TGTGCCAGCAGCGGCCGGGAAGGAGCTAATGAAAAACTGTTTTTT; cdr3_aa: CASSGREGANEKLFF
v_call: TRBV29-1; j_call: TRBJ1-1; clone_size: -; d_call: -; cdr3_nt: TGCAGCGTTTTCCGCGACACTGAAGCTTTCTTT; cdr3_aa: CSVFRDTEAFF
v_call: TRBV7-9; j_call: TRBJ1-2; clone_size: once; d_call: -; cdr3_nt: TGTGCCAGCAGCTCTCAAGTACCAAGGGGCTATGGCTACACCTTC; cdr3_aa: CASSSQVPRGYGYTF
v_call: TRBV19; j_call: TRBJ1-2; clone_size: -; d_call: -; cdr3_nt: TGTGCCAGTAGTATCAGGGGCGTCAACGCTGGCTACACCTTC; cdr3_aa: CASSIRGVNAGYTF
v_call: TRBV19; j_call: TRBJ1-5; clone_size: -; d_call: -; cdr3_nt: TGTGCCAGTATGCGGGGAGGGCATAGCAATCAGCCCCAGCATTTT; cdr3_aa: CASMRGGHSNQPQHF
v_call: TRBV11-2; j_call: TRBJ2-7; clone_size: -; d_call: TRBD1; cdr3_nt: TGTGCCAGCAGCAAACCGACAGGGTTCTACGAGCAGTACTTC; cdr3_aa: CASSKPTGFYEQYF
v_call: TRBV30; j_call: TRBJ2-1; clone_size: -; d_call: TRBD1; cdr3_nt: TGTGCCTGGAGTCATCAGGGGGCACGTGGGGGTGAGCAGTTCTTC; cdr3_aa: CAWSHQGARGGEQFF
v_call: TRBV28; j_call: TRBJ1-3; clone_size: -; d_call: TRBD1; cdr3_nt: TGTGCCAGCAGCCCATCGGACAGGTTCTCTGGAAACACCATATATTTT; cdr3_aa: CASSPSDRFSGNTIYF
v_call: TRBV30; j_call: TRBJ1-3; clone_size: -; d_call: TRBD1; cdr3_nt: TGTGCCTGGACCGGGACAGGGGGCGGTGGAAACACCATATATTTT; cdr3_aa: CAWTGTGGGGNTIYF
v_call: TRBV3-1/TRBV3-2; j_call: TRBJ1-5; clone_size: -; d_call: -; cdr3_nt: TGTGCCAGCAGCCAAGGAAACAGGAGGGTGGATCAGCCCCAGCATTTT; cdr3_aa: CASSQGNRRVDQPQHF
v_call: TRBV6-5; j_call: TRBJ2-1; clone_size: few; d_call: TRBD1; cdr3_nt: TGTGCCAACGGGGACAGGTCGAATGAGCAGTTCTTC; cdr3_aa: CANGDRSNEQFF
v_call: TRBV5-1; j_call: TRBJ1-2; clone_size: -; d_call: -; cdr3_nt: TGCGCCAGCAGCCCGGGAGGGGTTTATGGCTACACCTTC; cdr3_aa: CASSPGGVYGYTF
v_call: TRBV7-6; j_call: TRBJ2-3; clone_size: -; d_call: -; cdr3_nt: TGTGCCAGCAGCTTATGGCAGTCTAGCACAGATACGCAGTATTTT; cdr3_aa: CASSLWQSSTDTQYF
v_call: TRBV5-1; j_call: TRBJ1-1; clone_size: -; d_call: -; cdr3_nt: TGCGCCAGCAGCTGGAGCGCAGGGGACGGTGGAACTTTCTTT; cdr3_aa: CASSWSAGDGGTFF
v_call: TRBV18; j_call: TRBJ1-4; clone_size: -; d_call: TRBD1; cdr3_nt: TGTGCCAGCTCACCGGACAGGGCTCTTAATGAAAAACTGTTTTTT; cdr3_aa: CASSPDRALNEKLFF
v_call: TRBV6-5; j_call: TRBJ2-7; clone_size: -; d_call: -; cdr3_nt: TGTGCCAGCAGTTTCAGACACGGCTACGAGCAGTACTTC; cdr3_aa: CASSFRHGYEQYF
v_call: TRBV27; j_call: TRBJ1-3; clone_size: -; d_call: -; cdr3_nt: TGTGCCAGCAGTTCGCACGGTACTGGAAACACCATATATTTT; cdr3_aa: CASSSHGTGNTIYF
v_call: TRBV19; j_call: TRBJ1-4; clone_size: once; d_call: TRBD1; cdr3_nt: TGTGCCAGTAGATATGGACAGGGGGCACGAAAGTCTGAAAAACTGTTTTTT; cdr3_aa: CASRYGQGARKSEKLFF
v_call: TRBV28; j_call: TRBJ1-4; clone_size: -; d_call: -; cdr3_nt: TGTGCCAGCAGTTTAATGAGGCAAGATATGTTTTTT; cdr3_aa: CASSLMRQDMFF
v_call: TRBV5-1; j_call: TRBJ1-1; clone_size: -; d_call: -; cdr3_nt: TGCGCCAGCAGCTCGGTCGGGGGGGCGAACACTGAAGCTTTCTTT; cdr3_aa: CASSSVGGANTEAFF
v_call: TRBV18; j_call: TRBJ1-1; clone_size: -; d_call: -; cdr3_nt: TGTGCCAGCTCTCCGGTGGCGCAGGGTGAAGCTTTCTTT; cdr3_aa: CASSPVAQGEAFF
v_call: TRBV15; j_call: TRBJ1-4; clone_size: -; d_call: -; cdr3_nt: TGTGCCACCAGCATGCAGCGCATAAACCCTGCAACTAATGAAAAACTGTTTTTT; cdr3_aa: CATSMQRINPATNEKLFF
v_call: TRBV19; j_call: TRBJ1-6; clone_size: -; d_call: -; cdr3_nt: TGTGCCAGTAGTATAGGTGGGCAGGGTGGTAATTCACCCCTCCACTTT; cdr3_aa: CASSIGGQGGNSPLHF
v_call: TRBV5-6; j_call: TRBJ2-2; clone_size: -; d_call: TRBD2; cdr3_nt: TGTGCCAGCAGCTTGTTCACTAGCGGGAGGGTGAACGTCGGGGAGCTGTTTTTT; cdr3_aa: CASSLFTSGRVNVGELFF
v_call: TRBV4-1; j_call: TRBJ2-1; clone_size: -; d_call: TRBD2; cdr3_nt: TGCGCCAGCAGCCAAGATGGGGGACTAGCGGGGGGAACAGAGCAGTTCTTC; cdr3_aa: CASSQDGGLAGGTEQFF
v_call: TRBV5-6; j_call: TRBJ2-6; clone_size: -; d_call: TRBD2; cdr3_nt: TGTGCCAGCAGTCCCGGGGGGGCTGGGGCCAACGTCCTGACTTTC; cdr3_aa: CASSPGGAGANVLTF
v_call: TRBV18; j_call: TRBJ2-7; clone_size: -; d_call: -; cdr3_nt: TGTGCCAGCTCACCACTTTCCGTAGGGGCGAGCTCCTACGAGCAGTACTTC; cdr3_aa: CASSPLSVGASSYEQYF
v_call: TRBV7-2; j_call: TRBJ2-1; clone_size: -; d_call: TRBD1; cdr3_nt: TGTGCCAGCAGCTTATTCAGGGGGTACAATGAGCAGTTCTTC; cdr3_aa: CASSLFRGYNEQFF
v_call: TRBV28; j_call: TRBJ2-1; clone_size: -; d_call: TRBD2; cdr3_nt: TGTGCCAGCAGTTTCTCCGGACTAGCGGGCAAGCAGTTCTTC; cdr3_aa: CASSFSGLAGKQFF
v_call: TRBV29-1; j_call: TRBJ2-7; clone_size: -; d_call: -; cdr3_nt: TGCAGCGCCCACGTTGGTGTGCGCGAGCAGTACTTC; cdr3_aa: CSAHVGVREQYF